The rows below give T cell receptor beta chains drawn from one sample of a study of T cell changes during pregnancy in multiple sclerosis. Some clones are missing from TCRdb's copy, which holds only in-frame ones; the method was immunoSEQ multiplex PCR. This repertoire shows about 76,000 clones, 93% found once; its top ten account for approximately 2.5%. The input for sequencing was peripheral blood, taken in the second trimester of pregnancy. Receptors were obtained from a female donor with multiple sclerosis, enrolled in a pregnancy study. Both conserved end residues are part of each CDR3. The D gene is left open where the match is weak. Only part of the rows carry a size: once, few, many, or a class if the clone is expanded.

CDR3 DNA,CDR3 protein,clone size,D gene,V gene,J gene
TGTGCCTGGACGGGGGGAGTCGGTGGCTACACCTTC,CAWTGGVGGYTF,NA,NA,TRBV30,TRBJ1-2
TGTGCTAGTGGTTCCCGCCGGCTGGGACAGGGAACCTACGAGCAGTACTTC,CASGSRRLGQGTYEQYF,NA,TRBD1,TRBV12-5,TRBJ2-7
TGTGCCAGCAGCTTATTTTCGGGGACTTACAATGAGCAGTTCTTC,CASSLFSGTYNEQFF,NA,NA,TRBV7-9,TRBJ2-1
TGCGCCAGCAGCTTGGATCCACGACAGAGCTCCTACGAGCAGTACTTC,CASSLDPRQSSYEQYF,NA,NA,TRBV5-1,TRBJ2-7
TGTGCCAGCGGAACAGGGAACGACTATGGCTACACCTTC,CASGTGNDYGYTF,NA,NA,TRBV27,TRBJ1-2
TGTGCCAGCAGCTTGTGGGGGCTAGCGGTTGACAATGAGCAGTTCTTC,CASSLWGLAVDNEQFF,NA,NA,TRBV7-9,TRBJ2-1
TGTGCCAGCAGTGCTAGCGGGAGCGAGCAGTACTTC,CASSASGSEQYF,NA,TRBD2,TRBV6-1,TRBJ2-7
TGTGCCAGCAGCGTTAACAGAGGGGGCTCTGGCTACACCTTC,CASSVNRGGSGYTF,NA,TRBD1,TRBV9,TRBJ1-2
TGTGCCAGCAGCCAACTTTCAGGGCCCCCGTACTTC,CASSQLSGPPYF,NA,NA,TRBV14,TRBJ2-7
TGTGCCAGCAGCTCCGAACAGGGGGCTAATTCACCCCTCCACTTT,CASSSEQGANSPLHF,NA,TRBD1,TRBV7-9,TRBJ1-6
TGTGCCATCAGTGAGTCCGAGGAGTCTCCCTATGGCTACACCTTC,CAISESEESPYGYTF,NA,NA,TRBV10-3,TRBJ1-2
TGTGCCTGGAGTGTACGGGCGGGATATACGGGGGAGCTGTTTTTT,CAWSVRAGYTGELFF,NA,NA,TRBV30,TRBJ2-2
TGTGCTAGCAGCCTTAGCGGGGGGGCCGGCGGGGAGCTGTTTTTT,CASSLSGGAGGELFF,NA,TRBD2,TRBV7-7,TRBJ2-2
TGTGCCAGCAGTCCCCCCGGGACAGGGTGGAACACTGAAGCTTTCTTT,CASSPPGTGWNTEAFF,NA,TRBD1,TRBV27,TRBJ1-1
TGTGCCAGCAGCCCTCACGCTCAGGGGGCCCGGGAAAAACTGTTTTTT,CASSPHAQGAREKLFF,NA,TRBD1,TRBV9,TRBJ1-4
TGTGCCAGCAGTGCCCACTGGAGGGCGGAGACCCAGTACTTC,CASSAHWRAETQYF,NA,NA,TRBV6-1,TRBJ2-5
TGCAGTGCGCCGGAGGGGAACGAGCAGTACTTC,CSAPEGNEQYF,NA,NA,TRBV20-1,TRBJ2-7
TGTGCCATCAGCGCGACAGGGGGAGGATACGAGCAGTACTTC,CAISATGGGYEQYF,NA,TRBD1,TRBV10-3,TRBJ2-7
TGTGCCAGCAGTTTTCCCTCGGCAGGGGGCGAGTGGGAGCAGTACTTC,CASSFPSAGGEWEQYF,NA,TRBD1,TRBV6-5,TRBJ2-7
TGTGCCAGCAGTACCGGGACTAGCTGGTACAATGAGCAGTTCTTC,CASSTGTSWYNEQFF,NA,TRBD2,TRBV6-5,TRBJ2-1
TGTGCCAGCAGCGTAGGGACTAGTCTCTACAATGAGCAGTTCTTC,CASSVGTSLYNEQFF,NA,TRBD2,TRBV9,TRBJ2-1
TGTGCCACCAGTCCGTGGAGGGACTCCTATAATTCACCCCTCCACTTT,CATSPWRDSYNSPLHF,NA,NA,TRBV15,TRBJ1-6
TGTGCCAGCAGTGAAGACAGGTACAGTGAAGCTTTCTTT,CASSEDRYSEAFF,NA,NA,TRBV6-1,TRBJ1-1
TGTGCCAGCAGCGTTAGCCGGGACAGCTACGAGCAGTACTTC,CASSVSRDSYEQYF,NA,TRBD1,TRBV13,TRBJ2-7
TGCGCCAGCAGTGACCCTATAACCTACGAGCAGTACTTC,CASSDPITYEQYF,NA,NA,TRBV10-1,TRBJ2-7
TGTGCCAGCAGTGAAGGTGGGGGCGGGCGGGAGACCCAGTACTTC,CASSEGGGGRETQYF,NA,NA,TRBV2,TRBJ2-5
TGTGCCAGCAGCCTATCCGGGACTAGCGGGGGATGGACCGGGGAGCTGTTTTTT,CASSLSGTSGGWTGELFF,NA,TRBD2,TRBV7-8,TRBJ2-2
TGTGCCAGCAGCCCCTTCTCGGGGGGCAATCAGCCCCAGCATTTT,CASSPFSGGNQPQHF,NA,NA,TRBV7-2,TRBJ1-5
TGTGCCAGCTCACCCACCTCAGGACAGGCAAACTATGGCTACACCTTC,CASSPTSGQANYGYTF,NA,TRBD1,TRBV18,TRBJ1-2
TGCGCCAGCAGCCAAGTTACAGGGGGCTACACTGAAGCTTTCTTT,CASSQVTGGYTEAFF,NA,TRBD1,TRBV4-1,TRBJ1-1
TGCAGCGTTGGTTCTAGCGGGGGGTGGAATGAGCAGTTCTTC,CSVGSSGGWNEQFF,NA,TRBD2,TRBV29-1,TRBJ2-1
TGCGCCAGCAGCCAAGAAACCCAGGGGGCGTACTATGGCTACACCTTC,CASSQETQGAYYGYTF,NA,TRBD1,TRBV4-1,TRBJ1-2
TGTGCCAGTAGTATCGGACAGGGGGCCGGGGAGCTGTTTTTT,CASSIGQGAGELFF,NA,TRBD1,TRBV19,TRBJ2-2
TGTGCCAGCAGCTTAAGCGGGGGGTACAATGAGCAGTTCTTC,CASSLSGGYNEQFF,once,TRBD2,TRBV7-2,TRBJ2-1
TGTGCCAGCAGCTTAGGCGGGCGGACGAACACTGAAGCTTTCTTT,CASSLGGRTNTEAFF,once,NA,TRBV7-2,TRBJ1-1
TGTGCCAGCAGTTTGGGACAGGGGTTGAATACTGAAGCTTTCTTT,CASSLGQGLNTEAFF,NA,TRBD1,TRBV6-5,TRBJ1-1
TGTGCCAGCAGCGAACGTATAGAGGGGGCGGCAACTAATGAAAAACTGTTTTTT,CASSERIEGAATNEKLFF,NA,TRBD1,TRBV7-8,TRBJ1-4
TGTGCCAGTAGTACAGGGAATCAGCCCCAGCATTTT,CASSTGNQPQHF,NA,NA,TRBV19,TRBJ1-5
TGTGCCAGCAGCCCGCAGATGGGCGCGGGTCAGCCCCAGCATTTT,CASSPQMGAGQPQHF,NA,NA,TRBV5-5,TRBJ1-5
TGCGCCAGCAGCTTGGCCGACACGACACAGGGGTTCTACGAGCAGTACTTC,CASSLADTTQGFYEQYF,NA,TRBD1,TRBV5-1,TRBJ2-7
TGTGCCATCAGTGGCACACTAGCGGGGGGGGCCAACACCGGGGAGCTGTTTTTT,CAISGTLAGGANTGELFF,NA,TRBD2,TRBV10-3,TRBJ2-2
TGTGCCAGCAGCTCGATCCGGGAGATAAAGATGACCCAGTACTTC,CASSSIREIKMTQYF,NA,NA,TRBV11-2,TRBJ2-5
TGTGCCAGCAGTTACGGTGGAGGACGGACTGAAGCTTTCTTT,CASSYGGGRTEAFF,NA,NA,TRBV6-5,TRBJ1-1
TGTGCCAGCAGCTCCGGACAGGGGAAGAGTGGCTACACCTTC,CASSSGQGKSGYTF,once,TRBD1,TRBV7-8,TRBJ1-2
TGTGCCAGCAGTATAGACACTGAAGCTTTCTTT,CASSIDTEAFF,NA,NA,TRBV2,TRBJ1-1